The 27 T cell receptor beta chains presented below share a single source sample, sequenced in a study of shared clonotypes between healthy human individuals. TCRdb's table, derived via immunoSEQ multiplex PCR, lists solely in-frame clones and lacks some. Here the sample spans approximately 1,500,000 clones, nearly 99% being singletons. The specimen sequenced was naive CD4+ T cells sorted from blood. Subset reported: CD45RA+ positively selected. These receptors were collected from a man aged 25 to 40 in good health.

The chain links TRBV7-8 to TRBJ2-2; D is unclear. This CDR3 region has 14 residues. Per germline, CDR1 SGHVS and CDR2 FQNEAQ. V was pared by 2 bases and J by 8 bases, with 12 bases between. The CDR3 reads CASSLSGLGGELFF. DNA of the CDR3: TGTGCCAGCAGCTTATCCGGCTTAGGGGGGGAGCTGTTTTTT.

The table lists this clone with a count of one. The V and J genes are TRBV4-1 and TRBJ2-7; TRBD1 matches at 10 bases. The CDR3 sequence is 18 residues long. V was clipped by 1 base and J by 3 bases; unmatched bases: 12. Germline CDR1 and CDR2: MGHRA and YSYEKL. The CDR3 region has the DNA TGCGCCAGCAGCCAAGTCCTAGTCGACAGGGGGCTGAGCTACGAGCAGTACTTC. The encoded protein is CASSQVLVDRGLSYEQYF.

This CDR3 is CASSPGGTGSYEQYF. As DNA, the CDR3 is TGTGCCAGTAGCCCGGGGGGGACAGGTTCCTACGAGCAGTACTTC. The chain has TRBV19 and TRBJ2-7, with D possibly called TRBD1 or TRBD2 (8 bases each). V dropped 6 bases and J dropped 1 base, with 16 bases sitting between them. CDR1 is LNHDA and CDR2 is SQIVND in the germline V gene (reference sequence). The CDR3 is made up of 15 amino acids.

The chain uses TRBV15 and TRBJ1-4; D is unresolved. Germline CDR1 LNHNV, CDR2 YYDKDF (reference sequence). V was trimmed by 7 bases and J by 8 bases, leaving 17 bases between them. The CDR3 is 14 amino acids. The CDR3 DNA reads TGTGCCACCAAGAATTACCGGTCAGGAGAAAAACTGTTTTTT. It codes for CATKNYRSGEKLFF.

Details on this clone: Other nucleotide sequences in the sample specify the same CDR3. The V and J genes are TRBV5-1 and TRBJ2-5; 7 nucleotides agree with TRBD2. CDR1 is SGHRS and CDR2 is YFSETQ in the germline V gene. The CDR3 has 13 residues. V trimming: 0 bases; J trimming: 4 bases; junction bases outside the gene matches: 0. In DNA, the CDR3 is TGCGCCAGCAGCTTGGCGGGGGGAGAGACCCAGTACTTC. Residues: CASSLAGGETQYF.

This sequence joins TRBV18 and TRBJ2-1, with 11 bases that match TRBD2. CDR3 length: 18 residues. In germline, CDR1 is KGHSH, CDR2 LQKENI. The junction had 10 bases not matched to a gene; V was cut back by 1 base and J by 5 bases. The CDR3, as DNA: TGTGCCAGCTCACCACTTACTAGCGGGAGTAGTCAGGACAATGAGCAGTTCTTC. It is translated as CASSPLTSGSSQDNEQFF.

CDR3 residues: CSVETGAVREVLFF. In nucleotides, the CDR3 is TGCAGCGTTGAAACTGGGGCAGTAAGGGAAGTGCTGTTTTTT. J is TRBJ2-2 and V is TRBV29-1; tentatively, D is TRBD1 (5 bases). The CDR3 loop spans 14 amino acids. Trimming took 2 bases from V and 13 from J, leaving 20 bases between them. Per germline, CDR1 SQVTM and CDR2 ANQGSEA.

The chain recombines TRBV6-1 with TRBJ2-1; no clear D gene. CDR1 is MNHNS and CDR2 is SASEGT in the germline V gene. Trimming left V 0 bases short and J 7 bases short, with 1 base between. CDR3 size: 11 residues. CDR3 nucleotide sequence: TGTGCCAGCAGTGAAGCTAATGAGCAGTTCTTC. It codes for CASSEANEQFF.

V is TRBV7-3 and J is TRBJ2-2; D uncertain. Trimming stripped 5 bases from V and 6 bases from J, with 10 bases between. CDR1 and CDR2 (germline): SGHTA, FQGTGA. The CDR3 has 13 amino acids. Here the CDR3 DNA reads TGTGCCAGCAGCCTCCGGTATTCCGGGGAGCTGTTTTTT. Protein: CASSLRYSGELFF.

The chain couples TRBV4-3 to TRBJ1-2; D is unresolved. Germline values: CDR1 LGHNA, CDR2 YSLEER. The V and J ends lost 6 bases and 3 bases respectively, with 14 bases between them. CDR3 size: 14 residues. The DNA of the CDR3 is TGCGCCAGCAGTCCCCCGGAGATATACTATGGCTACACCTTC. It codes for CASSPPEIYYGYTF.

The chain is built from TRBV19 and TRBJ1-3, with D perhaps TRBD1 (5 bases). The V gene's germline CDR1 is LNHDA and CDR2 SQIVND (reference sequence). V was shortened by 10 bases and J by 0 bases, with 16 bases between the two germline ends. This CDR3 contains 15 residues. The CDR3 DNA reads as TGTGCCACCCAGGGATGGACGAACTCTGGAAACACCATATATTTT. Its translation is CATQGWTNSGNTIYF.

The chain employs TRBV5-5 and TRBJ1-2; D gene unclear. The germline V and J ends were trimmed by 4 bases and 4 bases, with 11 bases remaining between them. This CDR3 has 13 residues. The germline V gene has CDR1 SGHKS and CDR2 YYEKEE (reference sequence). The CDR3 loop reads CASSHPGTYGYTF. Written as DNA, the CDR3 is TGTGCCAGCAGCCACCCAGGAACCTATGGCTACACCTTC.

This chain connects TRBV7-8 to TRBJ2-3, with 7 nucleotides matching TRBD2. The CDR3 is 15 residues long. The trim removed 5 bases at V and 3 bases at J, leaving 8 bases unmatched. The V gene's germline CDR1 is SGHVS and CDR2 FQNEAQ. The CDR3 spells CASSPRGGSTDTQYF. CDR3 nucleotides: TGTGCCAGCAGCCCCCGTGGCGGGAGTACAGATACGCAGTATTTT.

Concerning this clone: The sample contains more than one DNA sequence encoding this CDR3. This sequence joins TRBV6-5 and TRBJ2-1; TRBD1 agrees at 9 bases. Germline V gene lookup returns CDR1 MNHEY and CDR2 SVGAGI. V shed 0 bases, J shed 15 bases, and the junction held 3 bases outside the gene matches. The CDR3 totals 12 residues. This CDR3 reads CASSYSGQGLFF. Written as DNA, the CDR3 is TGTGCCAGCAGTTACTCGGGACAGGGATTGTTCTTC.

V usage is TRBV10-2 and J usage is TRBJ1-2, with TRBD1 matching 8 bases. The junction had 13 bases not matched to a gene; V was cut back by 3 bases and J by 4 bases. CDR3 length: 17 amino acids. CDR1 and CDR2 (germline): WSHSY, SAAADI. CDR3 in amino acids: CASSDGGTGLMSYGYTF. The CDR3 DNA is TGCGCCAGCAGTGACGGAGGGACAGGATTAATGAGCTATGGCTACACCTTC.

This clone was counted once. This chain joins TRBV27 and TRBJ2-7; 9 bases are a match to TRBD1. CDR1 and CDR2 from the germline V gene are MNHEY and SMNVEV (reference sequence). Unmatched junction bases numbered 5, after V lost 0 bases and J lost 2 bases. The CDR3 sequence is 16 residues long. The CDR3 bases are TGTGCCAGCAGTTTATCAAGGACAGGGGTTCCCTACGAGCAGTACTTC. Translating it yields CASSLSRTGVPYEQYF.

The chain employs TRBV10-1 and TRBJ2-1; 8 nucleotides match TRBD1. The germline gives CDR1 WNHNN, CDR2 SYGVQD (reference sequence). The CDR3 loop spans 14 amino acids. V gave up 2 bases and J gave up 10 bases; unmatched junction bases: 7. The chain's CDR3 is CASSERTGGNEQFF. The CDR3 coding sequence is TGCGCCAGCAGTGAGAGAACAGGGGGGAACGAGCAGTTCTTC.

This sequence joins TRBV7-9 and TRBJ2-5, with D perhaps TRBD1 (7 bases). CDR1 is SEHNR, CDR2 FQNEAQ, per germline (reference sequence). The ends were cut back, 6 bases at V and 5 bases at J, with 22 bases in the middle. This CDR3 is built from 16 residues. In DNA form, the CDR3 reads TGTGCCAGCAGGAACAGGGGAGGAGACGCGGTCGAGACCCAGTACTTC. Its translation: CASRNRGGDAVETQYF.

Note on this clone: Other nucleotide sequences from this sample produce the same CDR3. The gene calls are TRBV11-2 and TRBJ2-5; TRBD2 matches at 8 bases. The CDR3 covers 14 residues. The germline V gene encodes CDR1 SGHAT and CDR2 FQNNGV. Losses at the gene ends were 4 bases for V and 1 base for J; bases not matched to a gene: 2. CDR3 nucleotide sequence: TGTGCCAGCAGCTCCACTAGCGGCCAAGAGACCCAGTACTTC. Its translation: CASSSTSGQETQYF.

As concerns this clone: In the same sample, other DNA sequences code for this CDR3. The V gene is TRBV19, the J gene TRBJ1-1, with D uncertain. Trimming pared 3 bases from V and 8 bases from J, leaving 7 bases between. CDR1 and CDR2 from the germline V gene are LNHDA and SQIVND (reference sequence). The CDR3 length is 11 residues. The CDR3 DNA reads TGTGCCAGTAGTATCTTCACAGAAGCTTTCTTT. Translating it yields CASSIFTEAFF.

This clone was recorded once. This CDR3 reads CASSPKTETGDYEQYF. Here the CDR3 DNA reads TGTGCCAGCAGCCCAAAAACAGAGACGGGAGACTACGAGCAGTACTTC. J is TRBJ2-7 and V is TRBV7-9; TRBD2 might be the D (6 bases). The V gene lost 5 bases and the J gene lost 3 bases, with 20 bases spanning the gap. Germline CDR1 SEHNR, CDR2 FQNEAQ (reference sequence). The CDR3 length is 16 residues.

Only one count was recorded for this clone. V is TRBV2 and J is TRBJ1-4, with D uncertain. This CDR3 comprises 13 residues. The V gene lost 7 bases and the J gene lost 8 bases, with 14 bases spanning the gap. The germline gives CDR1 SNHLY, CDR2 FYNNEI. The CDR3 reads CASNQIGLEKLFF. CDR3 DNA sequence: TGTGCCAGCAACCAAATTGGGTTGGAAAAACTGTTTTTT.

This clone was seen only once. This rearrangement joins TRBV7-2 to TRBJ2-3; TRBD2 matches 12 bases. The CDR3 runs 17 residues. V lost 1 base to trimming and J lost 4 bases; unmatched junction nucleotides: 6. Germline CDR1 reads SGHTA; CDR2 reads FQGNSA. The CDR3 protein is CASSLGGTSGQADTQYF. The DNA for the CDR3 is TGTGCCAGCAGCTTAGGTGGGACTAGCGGGCAGGCAGATACGCAGTATTTT.

The chain is built from TRBV7-9 and TRBJ1-2, with no clear D. The germline V gene encodes CDR1 SEHNR and CDR2 FQNEAQ (reference sequence). Trimming took 8 bases from V and 3 from J, leaving 10 bases between them. CDR3 length equals 12 residues. CDR3 protein: CASASTYYGYTF. CDR3 coding DNA: TGTGCCAGCGCATCCACGTACTATGGCTACACCTTC.

This clone was detected only once. The chain couples TRBV29-1 to TRBJ1-1, with D possibly TRBD1 on 6 matching bases. The germline V gene has CDR1 SQVTM and CDR2 ANQGSEA. V was pared by 4 bases and J by 4 bases, with 10 bases between. The CDR3 runs 12 residues. CDR3 nucleotides: TGCAGCGTTGTGGGGGGGGCCACTGAAGCTTTCTTT. This gives the protein CSVVGGATEAFF.

The chain carries TRBV28 and TRBJ2-5, with D hard to call. Germline lookup yields CDR1 MDHEN and CDR2 SYDVKM. The CDR3 has 14 residues. Between the trimmed V and J ends, which lost 3 bases and 2 bases, there was a span of 10 bases. CDR3 coding DNA: TGTGCCAGCAGTTTCCGACAATATCAAGAGACCCAGTACTTC. Encoded protein: CASSFRQYQETQYF.

The chain is built from TRBV5-4 and TRBJ2-7; TRBD2 agrees at 11 bases. The CDR3 spans 16 residues. The germline V gene encodes CDR1 SGHNT and CDR2 YYREEE (reference sequence). Trimming cost V 4 bases and J 1 base; bases outside gene matches: 7. The CDR3 nucleotides read TGTGCCAGCAGCGGAGAGGGGACTAGCGGATCCTACGAGCAGTACTTC. This codes for CASSGEGTSGSYEQYF.